Listed below are T cell receptor beta chains from one sample, sequenced in a study of T cell responses to AZD1222 COVID-19 vaccine. TCRdb's table, derived via immunoSEQ multiplex PCR, lists solely in-frame clones and lacks some. The sample has about 150,000 clones; about 87% are singletons. The sample was peripheral blood, taken on day 0 of AZD1222 vaccination. The receptors were sampled from an adult in good health. The CDR3 runs from the conserved cysteine through the conserved F or W. The order of the fields is D gene, V gene, clone size, J gene, CDR3 DNA, CDR3 protein. The D gene is left open where the match is weak. Size values are once, few and many counts, or a class for expanded clones, and some rows have none.

D gene: TRBD1; V gene: TRBV29-1; clone size: -; J gene: TRBJ1-2; CDR3 DNA: TGCAGCGTTGGGGCCACAGGGGAGGTCTATGGCTACACCTTC; CDR3 protein: CSVGATGEVYGYTF
D gene: TRBD2; V gene: TRBV3-1/TRBV3-2; clone size: -; J gene: TRBJ2-7; CDR3 DNA: TGTGCCAGCAGCCGGGATAGCGGGATGAGGACTACGAACGTGCAGTACTTC; CDR3 protein: CASSRDSGMRTTNVQYF
D gene: TRBD1; V gene: TRBV4-2; clone size: once; J gene: TRBJ2-2; CDR3 DNA: TGTGCCAGCAGCCAAGAGGGACAGGGTACGACCGGGGAGCTGTTTTTT; CDR3 protein: CASSQEGQGTTGELFF
D gene: -; V gene: TRBV30; clone size: -; J gene: TRBJ1-5; CDR3 DNA: TGTGCCTGGTCTTTAAGGGGGGTAGGCGGCAATCAGCCCCAGCATTTT; CDR3 protein: CAWSLRGVGGNQPQHF
D gene: -; V gene: TRBV11-2; clone size: -; J gene: TRBJ2-7; CDR3 DNA: TGTGCCAGCAGCTTAGGCACGGGACATTCCTACGAGCAGTACTTC; CDR3 protein: CASSLGTGHSYEQYF
D gene: -; V gene: TRBV27; clone size: -; J gene: TRBJ1-1; CDR3 DNA: TGTGCCAGCAGTTCCCTAGCGGGGGGGACTGAAGCTTTCTTT; CDR3 protein: CASSSLAGGTEAFF
D gene: -; V gene: TRBV13; clone size: -; J gene: TRBJ2-7; CDR3 DNA: TGTGCCAGCAGCTTAAAACGGGATGGGGAGCAGTACTTC; CDR3 protein: CASSLKRDGEQYF
D gene: TRBD2; V gene: TRBV2; clone size: -; J gene: TRBJ2-5; CDR3 DNA: TGTGCCAGCAGCGGCCTTAGCGGGAGTCTCCAAGAGACCCAGTACTTC; CDR3 protein: CASSGLSGSLQETQYF
D gene: TRBD1; V gene: TRBV15; clone size: -; J gene: TRBJ2-7; CDR3 DNA: TGTGCCACCTCGAAGCACAGGGGAGAATACGAGCAGTACTTC; CDR3 protein: CATSKHRGEYEQYF
D gene: -; V gene: TRBV6-5; clone size: -; J gene: TRBJ1-2; CDR3 DNA: TGTGCCAGCAGTTCTGATTACAGGCCGGCCCATGGCTACACCTTC; CDR3 protein: CASSSDYRPAHGYTF
D gene: -; V gene: TRBV6-5; clone size: once; J gene: TRBJ2-5; CDR3 DNA: TGTGCCAGCAGTTACGGTCGGAGCCGGGAAGAGACCCAGTACTTC; CDR3 protein: CASSYGRSREETQYF
D gene: TRBD2; V gene: TRBV7-9; clone size: -; J gene: TRBJ2-1; CDR3 DNA: TGTGCCAGCAGATTTTCGACTAGCGGGAGGTTGGGCGCCAATGAGCAGTTCTTC; CDR3 protein: CASRFSTSGRLGANEQFF
D gene: -; V gene: TRBV5-8; clone size: -; J gene: TRBJ1-1; CDR3 DNA: TGTGCCAGCAGCCTCCACGGGACTTACAAGAACACTGAAGCTTTCTTT; CDR3 protein: CASSLHGTYKNTEAFF
D gene: -; V gene: TRBV27; clone size: -; J gene: TRBJ1-4; CDR3 DNA: TGTGCCAGCAGGCGTGTAGCTACCAATGAAAAACTGTTTTTT; CDR3 protein: CASRRVATNEKLFF
D gene: -; V gene: TRBV6-4; clone size: -; J gene: TRBJ2-6; CDR3 DNA: TGTGCCAGCAGTGACTCGGGAGGCTCTGGGGCCAACGTCCTGACTTTC; CDR3 protein: CASSDSGGSGANVLTF
D gene: -; V gene: TRBV5-4; clone size: -; J gene: TRBJ2-3; CDR3 DNA: TGTGCCAGCAGCTTGGGCTGGTCAGCGGGAGATACGCAGTATTTT; CDR3 protein: CASSLGWSAGDTQYF
D gene: TRBD2; V gene: TRBV9; clone size: -; J gene: TRBJ2-3; CDR3 DNA: TGTGCCAGCAGCCCTACGGGGGGAAGCACAGATACGCAGTATTTT; CDR3 protein: CASSPTGGSTDTQYF
D gene: TRBD2; V gene: TRBV29-1; clone size: -; J gene: TRBJ2-4; CDR3 DNA: TGCAGCGTTGAGGGGGGAGCGGGATTCGGAAACATTCAGTACTTC; CDR3 protein: CSVEGGAGFGNIQYF
D gene: -; V gene: TRBV14; clone size: once; J gene: TRBJ1-3; CDR3 DNA: TGTGCCAGCAGCCAAGATAGGAACATCCTCTCTGGAAACACCATATATTTT; CDR3 protein: CASSQDRNILSGNTIYF
D gene: TRBD1; V gene: TRBV6-2/TRBV6-3; clone size: -; J gene: TRBJ2-1; CDR3 DNA: TGTGCCAGCAGTTACTCGAAGTGGGACAGCTCATACAATGAGCAGTTCTTC; CDR3 protein: CASSYSKWDSSYNEQFF
D gene: -; V gene: TRBV10-3; clone size: -; J gene: TRBJ2-7; CDR3 DNA: TGTGCCATCAGTGACAGGGTTGATCCCTACGAGCAGTACTTC; CDR3 protein: CAISDRVDPYEQYF
D gene: -; V gene: TRBV12-3/TRBV12-4; clone size: -; J gene: TRBJ1-2; CDR3 DNA: TGTGCCAGCAGTTTGCTCCGTGGCTACACCTTC; CDR3 protein: CASSLLRGYTF
D gene: TRBD1; V gene: TRBV6-5; clone size: once; J gene: TRBJ1-3; CDR3 DNA: TGTGCCAGCAGCAGACAGGGTCACCCCGGAAACACCATATATTTT; CDR3 protein: CASSRQGHPGNTIYF
D gene: TRBD2; V gene: TRBV19; clone size: -; J gene: TRBJ2-7; CDR3 DNA: TGTGCCAGCAAATTAATAGCGGGAGGGCCTAACTACGAGCAGTACTTC; CDR3 protein: CASKLIAGGPNYEQYF
D gene: -; V gene: TRBV5-4; clone size: -; J gene: TRBJ1-1; CDR3 DNA: TGTGCCAGCAGCCGGAGCGGAGTCATGAACACTGAAGCTTTCTTT; CDR3 protein: CASSRSGVMNTEAFF
D gene: -; V gene: TRBV11-3; clone size: -; J gene: TRBJ1-4; CDR3 DNA: TGTGCCAGCAGCTTAGGTGCTCGTGAAAAACTGTTTTTT; CDR3 protein: CASSLGAREKLFF
D gene: TRBD1; V gene: TRBV9; clone size: -; J gene: TRBJ1-2; CDR3 DNA: TGTGCCAGCAGCGGGACGGGACAGGGATCTTGGGGGTATGGCTACACCTTC; CDR3 protein: CASSGTGQGSWGYGYTF
D gene: -; V gene: TRBV18; clone size: few; J gene: TRBJ2-7; CDR3 DNA: TGTGCCAGCGTAGGGAGCTCCTACGAGCAGTACTTC; CDR3 protein: CASVGSSYEQYF
D gene: -; V gene: TRBV2; clone size: -; J gene: TRBJ2-3; CDR3 DNA: TGTGCCAGCAGTTCCGGGGCCCGGGCGGGGACAGATACGCAGTATTTT; CDR3 protein: CASSSGARAGTDTQYF
D gene: -; V gene: TRBV7-2; clone size: -; J gene: TRBJ1-6; CDR3 DNA: TGTGCCAGCAGCTTAGGACGGACAGTAAATTCACCCCTCCACTTT; CDR3 protein: CASSLGRTVNSPLHF
D gene: -; V gene: TRBV3-1/TRBV3-2; clone size: -; J gene: TRBJ1-2; CDR3 DNA: TGTGCCAGCAGCCAAGGGGACCTCGCTGGCTACACCTTC; CDR3 protein: CASSQGDLAGYTF
D gene: TRBD1; V gene: TRBV19; clone size: few; J gene: TRBJ2-5; CDR3 DNA: TGTGCCAGTAGTAATCCAGGGGGCGGGGAGACCCAGTACTTC; CDR3 protein: CASSNPGGGETQYF
D gene: -; V gene: TRBV13; clone size: -; J gene: TRBJ2-5; CDR3 DNA: TGTGCCAGCAGCTTACGGGCCGGGAGCTTGGAGACCCAGTACTTC; CDR3 protein: CASSLRAGSLETQYF
D gene: -; V gene: TRBV3-1/TRBV3-2; clone size: -; J gene: TRBJ2-1; CDR3 DNA: TGTGCCAGCAGCCGAGATTTAATCTCGTACAATGAGCAGTTCTTC; CDR3 protein: CASSRDLISYNEQFF
D gene: -; V gene: TRBV7-3; clone size: -; J gene: TRBJ2-2; CDR3 DNA: TGTGCCAGCAGCCTTTCGACGGATAACACCGGGGAGCTGTTTTTT; CDR3 protein: CASSLSTDNTGELFF
D gene: -; V gene: TRBV20-1; clone size: -; J gene: TRBJ2-3; CDR3 DNA: TGCAGTGCTAGTTTACCCCAAGGTGGCACAGATACGCAGTATTTT; CDR3 protein: CSASLPQGGTDTQYF
D gene: -; V gene: TRBV10-3; clone size: -; J gene: TRBJ1-4; CDR3 DNA: TGTGCCATCAGTGAGGTCGCGGGGCGGTTAGCAACTAATGAAAAACTGTTTTTT; CDR3 protein: CAISEVAGRLATNEKLFF
D gene: -; V gene: TRBV5-1; clone size: -; J gene: TRBJ2-7; CDR3 DNA: TGCGCCAGCAGCTTGACAGAATTCTACGAGCAGTACTTC; CDR3 protein: CASSLTEFYEQYF
D gene: TRBD2; V gene: TRBV6-5; clone size: -; J gene: TRBJ2-7; CDR3 DNA: TGTGCCAGCAACCGACTAGCGGACAGCTCCTACGAGCAGTACTTC; CDR3 protein: CASNRLADSSYEQYF
D gene: TRBD2; V gene: TRBV11-3; clone size: -; J gene: TRBJ2-3; CDR3 DNA: TGTGCCAGCAGCTTAGGGGGACTAGCGGCCCGGAGTACAGATACGCAGTATTTT; CDR3 protein: CASSLGGLAARSTDTQYF
D gene: -; V gene: TRBV13; clone size: once; J gene: TRBJ1-1; CDR3 DNA: TGTGCCAGCAGCCCCGAGGGAGGCAACACTGAAGCTTTCTTT; CDR3 protein: CASSPEGGNTEAFF
D gene: -; V gene: TRBV6-5; clone size: -; J gene: TRBJ2-2; CDR3 DNA: TGTGCCAGCAGTCCCGGGCGACACACCGGGGAGCTGTTTTTT; CDR3 protein: CASSPGRHTGELFF
D gene: TRBD1; V gene: TRBV19; clone size: few; J gene: TRBJ2-7; CDR3 DNA: TGTGCCAGTAGTATCAGTTTCAGGGGGCTCAACGAGCAGTACTTC; CDR3 protein: CASSISFRGLNEQYF
D gene: -; V gene: TRBV4-1; clone size: -; J gene: TRBJ1-4; CDR3 DNA: TGCGCCAGCAGCCAAGATCGGCAGGGAAGCGAAAAACTGTTTTTT; CDR3 protein: CASSQDRQGSEKLFF
D gene: TRBD2; V gene: TRBV10-1; clone size: -; J gene: TRBJ2-3; CDR3 DNA: TGCGCCAGCAGTGGGGCTAGCGGGAGCACAGATACGCAGTATTTT; CDR3 protein: CASSGASGSTDTQYF
D gene: -; V gene: TRBV3-1/TRBV3-2; clone size: -; J gene: TRBJ2-3; CDR3 DNA: TGTGCCAGCAGCCAAGAGCAGGTTAACACAGATACGCAGTATTTT; CDR3 protein: CASSQEQVNTDTQYF
D gene: TRBD1; V gene: TRBV19; clone size: -; J gene: TRBJ1-1; CDR3 DNA: TGTGCCAGTAAAACAGGGGGCACTGAAGCTTTCTTT; CDR3 protein: CASKTGGTEAFF
D gene: -; V gene: TRBV4-3; clone size: once; J gene: TRBJ1-2; CDR3 DNA: TGCGCCAGCAGCCAAGAAAGGACTCGGGGCCACTATGGCTACACCTTC; CDR3 protein: CASSQERTRGHYGYTF
D gene: TRBD2; V gene: TRBV15; clone size: -; J gene: TRBJ2-5; CDR3 DNA: TGTGCCACCAGCAGTGGACTAGCGGGACTCGGGGAGACCCAGTACTTC; CDR3 protein: CATSSGLAGLGETQYF
D gene: TRBD2; V gene: TRBV5-1; clone size: -; J gene: TRBJ2-1; CDR3 DNA: TGCGCCAGCAGCGATGGGACTAGCGGGTCTAATGAGCAGTTCTTC; CDR3 protein: CASSDGTSGSNEQFF